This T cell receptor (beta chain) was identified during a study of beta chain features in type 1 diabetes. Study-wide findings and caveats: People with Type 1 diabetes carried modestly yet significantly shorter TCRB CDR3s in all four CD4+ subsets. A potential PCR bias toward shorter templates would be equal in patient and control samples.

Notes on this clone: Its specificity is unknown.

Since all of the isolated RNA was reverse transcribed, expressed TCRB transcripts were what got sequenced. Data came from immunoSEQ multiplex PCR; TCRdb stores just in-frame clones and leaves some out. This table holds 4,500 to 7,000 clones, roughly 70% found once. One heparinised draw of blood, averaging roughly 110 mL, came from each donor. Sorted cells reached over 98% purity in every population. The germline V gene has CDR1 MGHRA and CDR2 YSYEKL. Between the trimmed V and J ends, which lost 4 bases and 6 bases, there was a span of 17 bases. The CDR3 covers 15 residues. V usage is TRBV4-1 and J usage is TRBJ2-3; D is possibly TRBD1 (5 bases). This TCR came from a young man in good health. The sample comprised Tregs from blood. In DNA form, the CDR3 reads TGCGCCAGCAGCCTAGCTAAAGTAGGGGCCGATACGCAGTATTTT. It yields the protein CASSLAKVGADTQYF.